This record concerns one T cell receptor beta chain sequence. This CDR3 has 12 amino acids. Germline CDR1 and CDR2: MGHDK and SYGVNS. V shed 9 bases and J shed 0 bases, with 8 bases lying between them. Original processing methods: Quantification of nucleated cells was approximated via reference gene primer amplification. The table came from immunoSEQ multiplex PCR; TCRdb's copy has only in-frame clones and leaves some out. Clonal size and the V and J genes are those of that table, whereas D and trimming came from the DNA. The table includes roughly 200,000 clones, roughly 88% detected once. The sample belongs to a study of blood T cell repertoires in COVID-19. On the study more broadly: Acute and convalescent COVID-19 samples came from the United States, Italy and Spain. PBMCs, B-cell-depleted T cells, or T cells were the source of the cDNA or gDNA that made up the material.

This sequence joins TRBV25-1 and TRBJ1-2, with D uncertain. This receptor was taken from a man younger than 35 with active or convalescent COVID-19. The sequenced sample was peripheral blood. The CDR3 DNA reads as TGTGCCAGTTCTATAGCTAACTATGGCTACACCTTC. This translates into CASSIANYGYTF.